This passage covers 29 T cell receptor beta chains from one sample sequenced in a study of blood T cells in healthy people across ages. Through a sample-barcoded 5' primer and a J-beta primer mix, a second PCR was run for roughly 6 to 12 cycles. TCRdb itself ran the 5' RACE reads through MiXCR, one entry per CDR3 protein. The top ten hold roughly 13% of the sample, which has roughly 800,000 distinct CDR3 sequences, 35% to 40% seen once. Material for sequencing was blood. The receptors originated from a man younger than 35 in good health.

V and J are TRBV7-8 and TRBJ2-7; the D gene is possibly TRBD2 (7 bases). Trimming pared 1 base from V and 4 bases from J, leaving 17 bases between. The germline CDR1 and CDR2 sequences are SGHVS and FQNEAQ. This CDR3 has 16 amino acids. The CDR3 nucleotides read TGTGCCAGCAGCTTAGGCCTGGGGGGGCGGGGGTACGAGCAGTACTTC. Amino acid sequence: CASSLGLGGRGYEQYF.

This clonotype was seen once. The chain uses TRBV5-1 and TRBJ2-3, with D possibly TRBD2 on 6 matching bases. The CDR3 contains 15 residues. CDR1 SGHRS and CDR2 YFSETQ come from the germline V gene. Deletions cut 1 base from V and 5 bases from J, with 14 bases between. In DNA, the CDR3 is TGCGCCAGCAGCTTGCCGGGGACTCCCCGAGATACGCAGTATTTT. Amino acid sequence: CASSLPGTPRDTQYF.

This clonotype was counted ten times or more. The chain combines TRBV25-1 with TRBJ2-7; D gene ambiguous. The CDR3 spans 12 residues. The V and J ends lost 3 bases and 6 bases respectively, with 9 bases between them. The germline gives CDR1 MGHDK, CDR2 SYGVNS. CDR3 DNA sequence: TGTGCCAGCAGTGAGTCTAGACGCGAGCAGTACTTC. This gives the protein CASSESRREQYF.

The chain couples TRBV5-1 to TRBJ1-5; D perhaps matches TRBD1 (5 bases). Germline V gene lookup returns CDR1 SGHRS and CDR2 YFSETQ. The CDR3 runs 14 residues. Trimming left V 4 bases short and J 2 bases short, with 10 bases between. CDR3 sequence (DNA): TGCGCCAGCAGCACAGTACAGGGCAATCAGCCCCAGCATTTT. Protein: CASSTVQGNQPQHF.

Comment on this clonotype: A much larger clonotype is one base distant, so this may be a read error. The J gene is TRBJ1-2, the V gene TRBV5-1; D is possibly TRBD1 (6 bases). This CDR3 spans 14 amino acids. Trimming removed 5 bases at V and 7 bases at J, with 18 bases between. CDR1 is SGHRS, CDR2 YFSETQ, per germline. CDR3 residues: CASSPRTQGCGYTF. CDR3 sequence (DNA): TGCGCCAGCAGTCCTCGGACACAGGGCTGTGGCTACACCTTC. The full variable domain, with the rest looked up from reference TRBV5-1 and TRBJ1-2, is KAGVTQTPRYLIKTRGQQVTLSCSPISGHRSVSWYQQTPGQGLQFLFEYFSETQRNKGNFPGRFSGRQFSNSRSEMNVSTLELGDSALYLCASSPRTQGCGYTFGSGTRLTVV.

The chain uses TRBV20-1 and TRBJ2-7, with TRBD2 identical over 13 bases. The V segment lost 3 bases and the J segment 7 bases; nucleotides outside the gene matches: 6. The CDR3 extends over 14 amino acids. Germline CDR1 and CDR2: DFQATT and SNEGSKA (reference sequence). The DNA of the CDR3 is TGCAGTGCTAGGGGGACTAGCGGGGTGGGTGAGCAGTACTTC. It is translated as CSARGTSGVGEQYF.

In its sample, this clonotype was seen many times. CDR3 region: CASSQAFSGANVLTF. The CDR3 region has the DNA TGCGCCAGCAGCCAAGCGTTTTCTGGGGCCAACGTCCTGACTTTC. The V and J genes are TRBV4-3 and TRBJ2-6, with D unclear. Trimming cost V 1 base and J 1 base, with 5 bases left between them. The germline CDR1 and CDR2 sequences are LGHNA and YSLEER. The CDR3 length is 15 residues.

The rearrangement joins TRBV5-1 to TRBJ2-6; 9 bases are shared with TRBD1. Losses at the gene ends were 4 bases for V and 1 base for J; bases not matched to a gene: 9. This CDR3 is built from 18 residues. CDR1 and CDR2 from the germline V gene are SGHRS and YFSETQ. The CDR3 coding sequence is TGCGCCAGCAGCAGCAACACAGGGGGCGTATCTGGGGCCAACGTCCTGACTTTC. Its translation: CASSSNTGGVSGANVLTF.

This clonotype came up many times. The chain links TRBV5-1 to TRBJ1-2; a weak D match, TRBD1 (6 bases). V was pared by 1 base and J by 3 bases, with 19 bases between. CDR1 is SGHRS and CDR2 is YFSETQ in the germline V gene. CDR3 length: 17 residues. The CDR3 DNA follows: TGCGCCAGCAGCTTGAGTATGGGAAGAGGGGGTGACTATGGCTACACCTTC. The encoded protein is CASSLSMGRGGDYGYTF.

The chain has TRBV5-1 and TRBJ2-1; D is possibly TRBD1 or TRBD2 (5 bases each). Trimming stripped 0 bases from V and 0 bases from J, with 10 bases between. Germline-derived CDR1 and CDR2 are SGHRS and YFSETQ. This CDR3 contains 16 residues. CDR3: CASSLVTGTSYNEQFF. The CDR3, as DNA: TGCGCCAGCAGCTTGGTGACCGGGACCTCCTACAATGAGCAGTTCTTC.

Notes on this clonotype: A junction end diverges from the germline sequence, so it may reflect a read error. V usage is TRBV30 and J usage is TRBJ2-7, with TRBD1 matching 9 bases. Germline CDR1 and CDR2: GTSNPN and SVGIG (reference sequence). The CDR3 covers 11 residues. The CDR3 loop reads CAGRQGGFQYF. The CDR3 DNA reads TGTGCCGGGAGACAGGGGGGGTTTCAGTACTTC.

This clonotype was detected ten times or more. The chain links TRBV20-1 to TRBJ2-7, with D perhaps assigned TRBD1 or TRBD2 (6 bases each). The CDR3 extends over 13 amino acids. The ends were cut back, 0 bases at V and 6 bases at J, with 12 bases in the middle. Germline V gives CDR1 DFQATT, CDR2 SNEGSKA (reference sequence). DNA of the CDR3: TGCAGTGCTAGAGATGACGGGGGCGCCGAGCAGTACTTC. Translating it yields CSARDDGGAEQYF.

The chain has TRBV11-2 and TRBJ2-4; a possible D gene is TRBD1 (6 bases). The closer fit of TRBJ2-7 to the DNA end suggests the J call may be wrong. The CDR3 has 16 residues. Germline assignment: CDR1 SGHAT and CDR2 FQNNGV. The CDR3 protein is CASSFPQGLGSYEQYF. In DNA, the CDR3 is TGTGCCAGCAGCTTTCCCCAGGGGCTAGGATCCTACGAGCAGTACTTC.

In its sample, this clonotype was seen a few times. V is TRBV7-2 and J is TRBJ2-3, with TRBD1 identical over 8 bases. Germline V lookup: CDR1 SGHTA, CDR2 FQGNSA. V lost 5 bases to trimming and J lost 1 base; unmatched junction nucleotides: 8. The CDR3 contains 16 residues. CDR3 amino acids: CASSLKRTGRTDTQYF. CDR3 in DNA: TGTGCCAGCAGCCTAAAGAGGACAGGGCGCACAGATACGCAGTATTTT.

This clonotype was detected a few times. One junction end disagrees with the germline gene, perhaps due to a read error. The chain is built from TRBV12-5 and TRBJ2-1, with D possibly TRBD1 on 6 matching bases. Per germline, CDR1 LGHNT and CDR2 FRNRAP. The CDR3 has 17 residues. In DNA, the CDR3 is TGTGCTGGTGGTTTAGACAGGTATGAATCATCCTACAATGAGCAGTTCTTC. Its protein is CAGGLDRYESSYNEQFF.

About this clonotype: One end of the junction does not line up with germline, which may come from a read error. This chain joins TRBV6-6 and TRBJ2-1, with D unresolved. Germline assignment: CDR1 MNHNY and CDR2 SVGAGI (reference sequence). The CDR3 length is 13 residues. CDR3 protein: CASSDSTRDEQFF. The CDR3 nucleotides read TGTGCCAGCAGTGACTCCACAAGGGATGAGCAGTTCTTC.

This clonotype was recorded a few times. CDR3 sequence reads: CASSLGQENYGYTF. In nucleotides, the CDR3 is TGCGCCAGCAGCTTGGGACAGGAGAACTATGGCTACACCTTC. The J gene is TRBJ1-2, the V gene TRBV5-1; D may be TRBD1 (6 bases). CDR3 length equals 14 residues. From germline, CDR1 is SGHRS and CDR2 YFSETQ. The V end was cut by 0 bases, the J end by 2 bases, with 8 bases between.

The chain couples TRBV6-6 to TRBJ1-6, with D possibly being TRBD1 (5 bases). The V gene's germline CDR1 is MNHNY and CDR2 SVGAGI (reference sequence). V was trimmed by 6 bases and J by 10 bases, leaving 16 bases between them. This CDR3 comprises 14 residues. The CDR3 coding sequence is TGTGCCAGCAGGGAGTGGGGGGAAAACTCACCCCTCCACTTT. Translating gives CASREWGENSPLHF.

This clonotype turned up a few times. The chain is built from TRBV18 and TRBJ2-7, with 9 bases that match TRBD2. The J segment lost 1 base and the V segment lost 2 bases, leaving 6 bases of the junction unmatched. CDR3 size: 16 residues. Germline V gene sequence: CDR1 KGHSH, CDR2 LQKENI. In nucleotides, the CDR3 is TGTGCCAGCTCACCAAGGTCTAGCGGGGCGTCCTACGAGCAGTACTTC. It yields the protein CASSPRSSGASYEQYF.

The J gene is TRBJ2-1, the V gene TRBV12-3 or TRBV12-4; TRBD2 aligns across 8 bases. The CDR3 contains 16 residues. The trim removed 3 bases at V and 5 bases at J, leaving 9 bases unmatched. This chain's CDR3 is CASSFRSGGQHNEQFF. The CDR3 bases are TGTGCCAGCAGTTTTAGGAGCGGGGGCCAACACAATGAGCAGTTCTTC.

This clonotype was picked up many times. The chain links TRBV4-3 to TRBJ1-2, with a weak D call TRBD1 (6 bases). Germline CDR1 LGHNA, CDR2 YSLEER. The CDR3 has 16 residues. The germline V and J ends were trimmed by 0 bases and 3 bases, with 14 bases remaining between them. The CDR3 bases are TGCGCCAGCAGCCAAGATTTGGGGACAACTGACTATGGCTACACCTTC. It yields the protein CASSQDLGTTDYGYTF.

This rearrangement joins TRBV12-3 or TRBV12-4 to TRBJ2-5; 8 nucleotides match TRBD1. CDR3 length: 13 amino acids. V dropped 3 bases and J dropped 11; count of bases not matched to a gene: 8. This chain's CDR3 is CASSLDRAEEQYF. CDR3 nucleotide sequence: TGTGCCAGCAGTTTGGACAGGGCAGAAGAGCAGTACTTC.

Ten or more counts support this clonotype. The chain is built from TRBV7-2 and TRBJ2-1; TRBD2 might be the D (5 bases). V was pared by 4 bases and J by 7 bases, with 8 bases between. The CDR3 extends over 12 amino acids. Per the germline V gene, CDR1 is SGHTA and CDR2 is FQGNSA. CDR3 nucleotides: TGTGCCAGCAGCTCGTCGGGGAATGAGCAGTTCTTC. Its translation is CASSSSGNEQFF.

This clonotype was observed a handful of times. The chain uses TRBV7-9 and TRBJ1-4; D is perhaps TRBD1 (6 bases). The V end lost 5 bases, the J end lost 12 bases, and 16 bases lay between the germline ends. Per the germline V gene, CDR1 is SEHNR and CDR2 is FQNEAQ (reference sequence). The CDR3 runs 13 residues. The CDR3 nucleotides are TGTGCCAGCAGCCTCCCCCGGGGGGCGGAACTGTTTTTT. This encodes CASSLPRGAELFF.

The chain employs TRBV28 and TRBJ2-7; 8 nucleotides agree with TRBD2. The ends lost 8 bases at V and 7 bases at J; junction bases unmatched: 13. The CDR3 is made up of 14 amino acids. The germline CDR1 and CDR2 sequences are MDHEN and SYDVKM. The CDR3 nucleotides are TGTGCCAGCCCCCGGGCTAGCGGGTACAATGAGCAGTACTTC. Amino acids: CASPRASGYNEQYF. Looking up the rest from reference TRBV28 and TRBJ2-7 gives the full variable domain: DVKVTQSSRYLVKRTGEKVFLECVQDMDHENMFWYRQDPGLGLRLIYFSYDVKMKEKGDIPEGYSVSREKKERFSLILESASTNQTSMYLCASPRASGYNEQYFGPGTRLTVT.

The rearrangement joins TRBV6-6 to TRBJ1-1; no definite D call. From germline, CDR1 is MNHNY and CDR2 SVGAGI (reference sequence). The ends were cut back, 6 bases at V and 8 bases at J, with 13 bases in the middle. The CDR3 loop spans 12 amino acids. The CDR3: CASRIGPPEAFF. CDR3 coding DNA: TGTGCCAGCAGAATAGGTCCACCAGAAGCTTTCTTT.

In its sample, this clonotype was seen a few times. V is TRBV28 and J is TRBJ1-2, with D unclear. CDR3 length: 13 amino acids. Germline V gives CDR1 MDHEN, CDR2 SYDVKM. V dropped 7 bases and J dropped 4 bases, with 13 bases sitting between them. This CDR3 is CASTSGEGYGYTF. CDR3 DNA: TGTGCCAGCACCTCGGGAGAAGGCTATGGCTACACCTTC.

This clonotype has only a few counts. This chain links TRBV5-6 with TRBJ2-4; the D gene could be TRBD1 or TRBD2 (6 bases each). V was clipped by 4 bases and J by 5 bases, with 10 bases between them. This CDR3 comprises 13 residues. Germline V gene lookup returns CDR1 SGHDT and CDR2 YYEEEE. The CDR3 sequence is CASSRGTQNIQYF. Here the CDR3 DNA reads TGTGCCAGCAGCCGCGGGACACAAAACATTCAGTACTTC.

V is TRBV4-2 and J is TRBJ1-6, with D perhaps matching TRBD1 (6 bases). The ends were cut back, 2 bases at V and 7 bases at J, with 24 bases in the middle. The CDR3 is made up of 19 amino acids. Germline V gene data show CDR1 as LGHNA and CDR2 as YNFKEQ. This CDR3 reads CASSQMNKPGHGQNSPLHF. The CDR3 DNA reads TGTGCCAGCAGCCAAATGAATAAGCCGGGACATGGTCAAAATTCACCCCTCCACTTT.